This paragraph covers one TCR beta chain sequence. This same CDR3 is encoded by further DNA sequences in the sample. Trimming took 3 bases from V and 5 from J; bases not matched to a gene: 6. The germline gives CDR1 SEHNR, CDR2 FQNEAQ (reference sequence). This CDR3 comprises 15 residues. PBMC libraries mostly used 450 to 600 ng of input genomic DNA, with six replicates per sample. Generated by immunoSEQ multiplex PCR, the TCRdb table keeps only in-frame clones and is missing some. The sample includes some 33,000 clones, about 83% of them seen just once. Patients were newly diagnosed with stage II-IVA oral cavity squamous cell carcinoma without prior systemic or radiation treatment. PBMCs were not maintained or expanded in culture before analysis. The data are from a study of neoadjuvant anti-PD-1 for oral cavity cancer.

This receptor was taken from a person aged 35-79 years with oral cavity squamous cell carcinoma. The chain recombines TRBV7-9 with TRBJ2-5, with 10 bases lining up with TRBD1. Sequencing used PBMCs, obtained before nivolumab (anti-PD-1) treatment. CDR3 sequence reads: CASSFRQGARETQYF. In DNA, the CDR3 is TGTGCCAGCAGCTTTCGACAGGGGGCCCGGGAGACCCAGTACTTC. Full variable domain (remainder filled in from reference TRBV7-9 and TRBJ2-5): DTGVSQNPRHKITKRGQNVTFRCDPISEHNRLYWYRQTLGQGPEFLTYFQNEAQLEKSRLLSDRFSAERPKGSFSTLEIQRTEQGDSAMYLCASSFRQGARETQYFGPGTRLLVL.